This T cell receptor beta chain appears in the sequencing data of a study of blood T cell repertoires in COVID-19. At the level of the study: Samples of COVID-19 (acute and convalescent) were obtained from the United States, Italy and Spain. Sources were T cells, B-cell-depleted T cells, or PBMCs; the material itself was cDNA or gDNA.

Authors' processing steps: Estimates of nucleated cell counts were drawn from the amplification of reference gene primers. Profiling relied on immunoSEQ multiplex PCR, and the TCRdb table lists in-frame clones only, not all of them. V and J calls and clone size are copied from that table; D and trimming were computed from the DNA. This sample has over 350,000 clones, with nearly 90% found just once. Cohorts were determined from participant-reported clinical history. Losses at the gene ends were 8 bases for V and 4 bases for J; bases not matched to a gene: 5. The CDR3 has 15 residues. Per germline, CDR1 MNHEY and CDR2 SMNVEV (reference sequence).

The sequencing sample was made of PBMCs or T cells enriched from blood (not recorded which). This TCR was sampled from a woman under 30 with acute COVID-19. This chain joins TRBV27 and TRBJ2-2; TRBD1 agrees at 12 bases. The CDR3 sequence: CASGDRGLITGELFF. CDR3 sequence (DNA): TGTGCCAGCGGGGACAGGGGGCTGATCACCGGGGAGCTGTTTTTT.